The 9 T cell receptor beta chains below come from one sample, sequenced in a study of immune aging and cytomegalovirus after organ transplant (dated by TCRdb to about 2021). The time point label of this sample denotes: five sample-tagged time points from pre-transplant (day -1) to day 368 post-transplant, pooled. Library preparation employed single-cell sequencing. The instrument given in TCRdb is Illumina NovaSeq 6000. For cell capture and library preparation, the team used the BD Rhapsody Targeted mRNA and AbSeq Reagent Kit in a microwell format. TCRdb cleaned the public reads at Q25 with fastp, built clones with MiXCR and kept in-frame beta chains. Rows merge per CDR3 protein into single entries with the most common DNA and genes. In this sample the table shows tens of thousands of distinct CDR3 sequences, more than 35% of which occur a single time. 25% to 30% of the sample goes to the ten largest clones.

Their antigens remain unidentified. The sample here was CMV peptide-activated CD4+ and CD8+ T cells sorted from blood, taken at five time points, pooled. Interpreted using the paper, the cell subset or site label stands for: sorted CD8+CD137+ and CD4+CD154+ T cells after about 12 h CMV IE-1 peptide stimulation. The receptors were gathered from a female donor who had a heart transplant and CMV viremia.

This clonotype was recorded many times. The rearrangement links TRBV7-7 to TRBJ2-5; the D gene is possibly TRBD2 (6 bases). Germline V gene data show CDR1 as SSHAT and CDR2 as FNYEAQ (reference sequence). Trimming took 2 bases from V and 2 from J, leaving 9 bases between them. The CDR3 consists of 14 residues. CDR3 region: CASSLNSGQETQYF. The CDR3, as DNA: TGTGCCAGCAGCTTAAATAGCGGACAAGAGACCCAGTACTTC.

This clonotype was found a few times. The chain recombines TRBV12-5 with TRBJ2-7; perhaps TRBD1 as D (6 bases). Per germline, CDR1 LGHNT and CDR2 FRNRAP. This CDR3 region has 14 residues. V dropped 5 bases and J dropped 0 bases, with 11 bases sitting between them. The CDR3 coding sequence is TGTGCTAGTGGTCGGGAAGGGGGCTCCTACGAGCAGTACTTC. Its translation is CASGREGGSYEQYF.

The chain couples TRBV20-1 to TRBJ2-7; the D gene is possibly TRBD1 (6 bases). V was pared by 2 bases and J by 6 bases, with 20 bases between. In germline, CDR1 is DFQATT, CDR2 SNEGSKA (reference sequence). The CDR3 length is 15 residues. The CDR3 bases are TGCAGTGCTAGATCCGGACGGACAGCCCGGGGCGAGCAGTACTTC. Translating it yields CSARSGRTARGEQYF.

The rearrangement uses TRBV20-1 and TRBJ1-5, with unresolved D. Germline V gene sequence: CDR1 DFQATT, CDR2 SNEGSKA (reference sequence). The V and J ends lost 5 bases and 2 bases respectively, with 10 bases between them. The length of the CDR3 is 13 residues. DNA for the CDR3: TGCAGTGCTTTAGTCCCAGGCAATCAGCCCCAGCATTTT. As protein: CSALVPGNQPQHF.

V gene TRBV5-1 combines with J gene TRBJ2-5; maybe TRBD2 (5 bases). This CDR3 is 14 amino acids long. The germline V gene has CDR1 SGHRS and CDR2 YFSETQ. Trimming left V 4 bases short and J 2 bases short, with 12 bases between. The DNA for the CDR3 is TGCGCCAGCAGCCGGGATGCGGCACAAGAGACCCAGTACTTC. Its protein product is CASSRDAAQETQYF.

This chain connects TRBV6-2 or TRBV6-3 to TRBJ2-7, with TRBD2 identical over 13 bases. V gave up 6 bases and J gave up 11 bases; unmatched junction bases: 10. CDR1 and CDR2 (germline): MNHEY, SVGEGT. The CDR3 runs to 14 residues. The CDR3 here is CASSQTSGRTKEYF. CDR3 coding DNA: TGTGCCAGCAGCCAGACTAGCGGGAGGACCAAGGAGTACTTC.

The table lists this clonotype with a few counts. A far larger clone differs by one base, so this is likely a read error. The genes are TRBV7-3 and TRBJ2-4, with a possible D match to TRBD2 (6 bases). Trimming shortened V by 5 bases and J by 0 bases, and 14 bases separated the two germline ends. Germline CDR1 is SGHTA and CDR2 is FQGTGA. This CDR3 is built from 16 residues. CDR3 bases: TGTGCCAGCAGCCCTCCGGGAGCACAAGCCAAAAACATTCAGTACTTC. Translation: CASSPPGAQAKNIQYF.

This clonotype showed up just a few times. The chain uses TRBV12-3 or TRBV12-4 and TRBJ1-1; the D is unclear. The CDR3 loop spans 13 amino acids. V shed 5 bases and J shed 12 bases, with 19 bases lying between them. The CDR3 sequence: CASSPVGRVKTFF. The CDR3 coding sequence is TGTGCCAGCAGTCCCGTAGGGAGAGTGAAAACTTTCTTT.

This sequence joins TRBV29-1 and TRBJ1-5, with D tentatively TRBD1 (5 bases). V gave up 4 bases and J gave up 4 bases, with 11 bases separating them. The CDR3 is made up of 13 amino acids. Germline assignment: CDR1 SQVTM and CDR2 ANQGSEA. The CDR3 spells CSVGGGTNQPQHF. The CDR3 DNA follows: TGCAGCGTTGGCGGGGGTACGAATCAGCCCCAGCATTTT.